Shown below are 7 T cell receptor beta chains from a single sample sequenced in a study of cytomegalovirus exposure and HLA in healthy donors. In the PCR, 60 Vbeta and 13 Jbeta primers were used. TCRdb's table, derived via immunoSEQ multiplex PCR, lists solely in-frame clones and lacks some. The table shows around 160,000 clones, with just under 75% occurring only once. Input material: PBMCs. The source is a woman aged 18-35 years in good health and CMV-seronegative.

V gene TRBV30 combines with J gene TRBJ2-3, with 7 bases that match TRBD2. Germline loops: CDR1 GTSNPN, CDR2 SVGIG (reference sequence). This CDR3 comprises 14 residues. The trim removed 0 bases at V and 0 bases at J, leaving 0 bases unmatched. CDR3: CAWSVLASTDTQYF. In nucleotides, the CDR3 is TGTGCCTGGAGTGTACTAGCGAGCACAGATACGCAGTATTTT. The whole variable domain, remainder taken from reference TRBV30 and TRBJ2-3, is SQTIHQWPATLVQPVGSPLSLECTVEGTSNPNLYWYRQAAGRGLQLLFYSVGIGQISSEVPQNLSASRPQDRQFILSSKKLLLSDSGFYLCAWSVLASTDTQYFGPGTRLTVL.

The J gene is TRBJ2-1, the V gene TRBV10-3; 8 bases are shared with TRBD1. CDR1 ENHRY and CDR2 SYGVKD come from the germline V gene. The CDR3 consists of 12 residues. The V segment lost 11 bases and the J segment 5 bases; nucleotides outside the gene matches: 5. CDR3 nucleotides: TGTGCCTCAAAGGGACAGGACAATGAGCAGTTCTTC. It encodes CASKGQDNEQFF.

The J gene is TRBJ1-5, the V gene TRBV2; 8 bases are shared with TRBD1. The V and J ends lost 5 bases and 2 bases, in that order; junction bases with no gene match: 2. The V gene's germline CDR1 is SNHLY and CDR2 FYNNEI. CDR3 length: 14 amino acids. The CDR3 is CASSQGQGNQPQHF. CDR3 sequence (DNA): TGTGCCAGCAGTCAGGGACAGGGCAATCAGCCCCAGCATTTT.

Points on this clone: Other DNA sequences in the same sample also yield this CDR3. V is TRBV9 and J is TRBJ1-1, with D possibly matching TRBD1 (5 bases). Trimming left V 1 base short and J 1 base short, with 5 bases between. CDR1 and CDR2 (germline): SGDLS, YYNGEE. The CDR3 totals 13 residues. CDR3 nucleotide sequence: TGTGCCAGCAGCGTAACAGGGAACACTGAAGCTTTCTTT. This gives the protein CASSVTGNTEAFF.

The rearrangement joins TRBV6-5 to TRBJ1-1, with no clear D. Germline lookup yields CDR1 MNHEY and CDR2 SVGAGI. The CDR3 spans 14 residues. V shed 2 bases and J shed 1 base, with 8 bases lying between them. The CDR3 DNA is TGTGCCAGCAGTTACCTAGGCACGAACACTGAAGCTTTCTTT. This translates into CASSYLGTNTEAFF.

The genes are TRBV5-1 and TRBJ2-1; D is uncertain. This CDR3 is 15 amino acids long. With 2 bases removed from V and 4 bases from J, the gap between germline ends came to 13 bases. Per the germline V gene, CDR1 is SGHRS and CDR2 is YFSETQ. The CDR3 DNA sequence: TGCGCCAGCAGCTTACGAGTAATTCAATACAATGAGCAGTTCTTC. This encodes CASSLRVIQYNEQFF.

This chain links TRBV15 with TRBJ2-1; TRBD2 agrees at 8 bases. The CDR3 is 16 amino acids. J was trimmed by 9 bases and V by 0 bases; bases with no gene match: 10. CDR1 is LNHNV, CDR2 YYDKDF, per germline (reference sequence). The CDR3 DNA reads as TGTGCCACCAGCAGAGATTTGGCGGGGGGATCAAGTGAGCAGTTCTTC. Translated: CATSRDLAGGSSEQFF.